This TCR beta chain was recorded in a study of T cell repertoires in cytomegalovirus infection. The wider study: CMV infection and matching HLA type were both indicated by public TCR beta signatures.

On this clonotype itself: Its target is not known.

TCRdb itself ran the reads through MiXCR, one entry per CDR3 protein. This table holds 50,000 to 60,000 distinct CDR3 sequences, around 20% found once. CDR1 and CDR2 (germline): DFQATT, SNEGSKA (reference sequence). CDR3 length: 14 residues. V dropped 0 bases and J dropped 6 bases, with 11 bases sitting between them. The origin of this receptor is a human donor in good health (CMV status not recorded). Some clones in this sample may be carry-over from other donors' samples. The chain is built from TRBV20-1 and TRBJ2-2; D may be TRBD2 (6 bases). Sequencing was performed on CD8+ T cells from cultured PBMCs, taken from culture after CMV antigen stimulation. CDR3 sequence (DNA): TGCAGTGCTAGAGATTTGGAGGGAGCCGGGGAGCTGTTTTTT. As protein: CSARDLEGAGELFF.